These T cell receptor beta chains were read from a single sample in a study of CD8+CD57+ T cells in acquired aplastic anemia. TCRdb called the reads again in MiXCR, with one record for every CDR3 protein. The sample lists roughly 170,000 distinct CDR3 sequences; 45% to 60% were seen once. Input material: sorted CD4+, CD8+, or CD8+CD57+ T cells (not recorded which) from PBMCs. All receptors come from a human donor with aplastic anemia. Both conserved end residues are trimmed from each CDR3. Fields, in order: J gene, V gene, CDR3 protein.

J gene: TRBJ1-5
V gene: TRBV24-1
CDR3 protein: ATSDPRQGGHQPQH

J gene: TRBJ2-5
V gene: TRBV2
CDR3 protein: ASMVPGQGPEETQY

J gene: TRBJ2-5
V gene: TRBV29-1
CDR3 protein: SGWGVAGGQETQY

J gene: TRBJ1-1
V gene: TRBV12-3/TRBV12-4
CDR3 protein: ASSSAWEKRNTEAF

J gene: TRBJ2-1
V gene: TRBV24-1
CDR3 protein: ATSDSGGYGNEQF

J gene: TRBJ2-5
V gene: TRBV11-1
CDR3 protein: ASSSSAGASGSQETQY

J gene: TRBJ2-7
V gene: TRBV30
CDR3 protein: ASGGSYEQY

J gene: TRBJ1-2
V gene: TRBV19
CDR3 protein: ASSGRSGYT

J gene: TRBJ2-7
V gene: TRBV6-1
CDR3 protein: ASTQGAGAYEQY

J gene: TRBJ2-5
V gene: TRBV3-1
CDR3 protein: ASSQGDTPTGETQY

J gene: TRBJ2-7
V gene: TRBV20-1
CDR3 protein: SARVGSGGTHEQY

J gene: TRBJ1-6
V gene: TRBV12-3/TRBV12-4
CDR3 protein: ASRYTGESPLH

J gene: TRBJ1-1
V gene: TRBV2
CDR3 protein: ASSGLTEAF

J gene: TRBJ1-1
V gene: TRBV9
CDR3 protein: ASSVGPGRENTEAV

J gene: TRBJ1-1
V gene: TRBV29-1
CDR3 protein: SVTRGGLDTEAF